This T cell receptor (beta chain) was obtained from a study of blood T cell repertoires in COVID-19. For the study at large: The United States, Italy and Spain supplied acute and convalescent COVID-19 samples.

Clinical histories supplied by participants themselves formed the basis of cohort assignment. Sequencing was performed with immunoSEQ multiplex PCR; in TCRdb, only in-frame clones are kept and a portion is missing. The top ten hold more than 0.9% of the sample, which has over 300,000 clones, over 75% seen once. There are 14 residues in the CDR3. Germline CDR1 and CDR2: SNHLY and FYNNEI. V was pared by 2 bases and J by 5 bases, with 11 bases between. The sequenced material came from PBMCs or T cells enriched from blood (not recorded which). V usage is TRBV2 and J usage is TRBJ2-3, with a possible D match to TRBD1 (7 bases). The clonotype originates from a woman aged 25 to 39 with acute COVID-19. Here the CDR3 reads CASSENQGGDTQYF. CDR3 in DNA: TGTGCCAGCAGTGAAAACCAGGGGGGAGATACGCAGTATTTT.